These 23 T cell receptor beta chains were sequenced from one sample in a study of shared clonotypes between healthy human individuals. Sequencing was performed with immunoSEQ multiplex PCR; in TCRdb, only in-frame clones are kept and a portion is missing. This sample has about 510,000 clones; more than 65% occur once, and the top ten carry under 15%. The sequenced material came from PBMCs. Receptors were obtained from a woman aged 40-49 years in good health. Some clones in this sample may be carry-over from other donors' samples.

The chain is built from TRBV28 and TRBJ2-7; perhaps D is TRBD1 or TRBD2 (6 bases each). There are 13 residues in the CDR3. Per the germline V gene, CDR1 is MDHEN and CDR2 is SYDVKM. V was shortened by 3 bases and J by 6 bases, with 12 bases between the two germline ends. CDR3 sequence: CASSFIGGGEQYF. CDR3 sequence (DNA): TGTGCCAGCAGTTTTATCGGGGGCGGCGAGCAGTACTTC.

The chain links TRBV5-1 to TRBJ2-2; 8 nucleotides match TRBD2. This CDR3 contains 17 residues. V dropped 0 bases and J dropped 4; count of bases not matched to a gene: 8. CDR1 SGHRS and CDR2 YFSETQ come from the germline V gene. The CDR3 protein is CASSLASGGPGTGELFF. CDR3 coding DNA: TGCGCCAGCAGCTTGGCCTCGGGAGGGCCAGGCACCGGGGAGCTGTTTTTT.

The V and J genes are TRBV7-9 and TRBJ2-1; TRBD2 aligns across 11 bases. The V segment lost 4 bases and the J segment 6 bases; nucleotides outside the gene matches: 17. This CDR3 is 19 amino acids long. Per the germline V gene, CDR1 is SEHNR and CDR2 is FQNEAQ (reference sequence). CDR3 DNA sequence: TGTGCCAGCAGCTCTAGTACGGGGAATCTAGCGGGAGGTCCCAATGAGCAGTTCTTC. Amino acids: CASSSSTGNLAGGPNEQFF.

The rearrangement uses TRBV6-5 and TRBJ2-1; the match to TRBD2 covers 13 bases. There are 16 residues in the CDR3. Unmatched junction bases numbered 1, after V lost 4 bases and J lost 1 base. Germline CDR1 reads MNHEY; CDR2 reads SVGAGI. Here the CDR3 reads CASSWTSGSSYNEQFF. CDR3 sequence (DNA): TGTGCCAGCAGTTGGACTAGCGGGAGTTCCTACAATGAGCAGTTCTTC.

The CDR3 loop is CASSPRMGTSGTQETQYF. In nucleotides, the CDR3 is TGTGCCAGCTCACCACGTATGGGGACTAGCGGGACACAAGAGACCCAGTACTTC. The V and J genes are TRBV18 and TRBJ2-5, with TRBD2 identical over 13 bases. The CDR3 runs to 18 residues. Germline loops: CDR1 KGHSH, CDR2 LQKENI. V lost 1 base and J lost 2; bases outside the gene matches: 7. The complete variable domain, with remaining parts taken from reference TRBV18 and TRBJ2-5, reads NAGVMQNPRHLVRRRGQEARLRCSPMKGHSHVYWYRQLPEEGLKFMVYLQKENIIDESGMPKERFSAEFPKEGPSILRIQQVVRGDSAAYFCASSPRMGTSGTQETQYFGPGTRLLVL.

This chain links TRBV6-6 with TRBJ2-2, with 7 nucleotides matching TRBD2. Germline V CDR1 and CDR2: MNHNY, SVGAGI (reference sequence). J was trimmed by 4 bases and V by 2 bases; bases with no gene match: 7. This CDR3 spans 16 amino acids. DNA of the CDR3: TGTGCCAGCAGTTACGAAGGACTAGTGGGCACCGGGGAGCTGTTTTTT. It yields the protein CASSYEGLVGTGELFF.

This clone was detected ten times or more. This chain links TRBV27 with TRBJ2-1; 9 positions agree with TRBD2. J gave up 6 bases and V 1 base, and 7 bases lay outside the gene matches. Germline CDR1 and CDR2: MNHEY and SMNVEV (reference sequence). The CDR3 sequence is 16 residues long. CDR3 nucleotides: TGTGCCAGCAGTTTATTCACGGGACTAGCCATCAATGAGCAGTTCTTC. It encodes CASSLFTGLAINEQFF.

This clone was counted many times. The chain couples TRBV7-2 to TRBJ1-2, with 7 bases matching TRBD1. CDR3 size: 13 residues. Germline trimming cut 5 bases from V and 7 bases from J; bases unmatched to any gene: 7. Germline V gene sequence: CDR1 SGHTA, CDR2 FQGNSA. The CDR3 DNA is TGTGCCAGCAGCCCCGAGACAGGGCTTGGCTACACCTTC. Protein product: CASSPETGLGYTF.

This sequence joins TRBV5-1 and TRBJ2-1; 10 nucleotides line up with TRBD2. CDR3 length: 15 residues. V trimming: 5 bases; J trimming: 8 bases; junction bases outside the gene matches: 10. CDR1 is SGHRS, CDR2 YFSETQ, per germline. The CDR3 DNA follows: TGCGCCAGCAGAACCGGGACTAGCGATGTACATGAGCAGTTCTTC. Its protein is CASRTGTSDVHEQFF.

About this clone itself: The identical CDR3 is also encoded by other nucleotide sequences in the sample. The chain has TRBV7-2 and TRBJ1-2, with a weak D call TRBD1 (5 bases). Trimming shortened V by 1 base and J by 5 bases, and 8 bases separated the two germline ends. This CDR3 contains 13 residues. Per germline, CDR1 SGHTA and CDR2 FQGNSA. CDR3 in DNA: TGTGCCAGCAGCTTAGGGCAGGGATATGGCTACACCTTC. Translating gives CASSLGQGYGYTF.

The genes are TRBV19 and TRBJ2-2; no clear D gene. The CDR3 extends over 15 amino acids. Germline V gives CDR1 LNHDA, CDR2 SQIVND (reference sequence). Trimming removed 1 base at V and 0 bases at J, with 6 bases between. CDR3 loop: CASSIGSSNTGELFF. CDR3 nucleotides: TGTGCCAGTAGTATAGGCAGCTCGAACACCGGGGAGCTGTTTTTT. The full variable domain, its missing parts supplied by reference TRBV19 and TRBJ2-2, is DGGITQSPKYLFRKEGQNVTLSCEQNLNHDAMYWYRQDPGQGLRLIYYSQIVNDFQKGDIAEGYSVSREKKESFPLTVTSAQKNPTAFYLCASSIGSSNTGELFFGEGSRLTVL.

The rearrangement uses TRBV5-1 and TRBJ2-5; D may match TRBD1 or TRBD2 (5 bases each). V lost 4 bases to trimming and J lost 1 base, with 14 bases between them. The CDR3 is 15 residues long. CDR1 and CDR2 from the germline V gene are SGHRS and YFSETQ. CDR3 nucleotides: TGCGCCAGCAGCCGTAACGGGGCTAGCCAAGAGACCCAGTACTTC. Its protein is CASSRNGASQETQYF.

This clone was counted between two and nine times. This chain joins TRBV4-1 and TRBJ2-1; maybe TRBD2 (6 bases). Germline V gene data show CDR1 as MGHRA and CDR2 as YSYEKL. The CDR3 totals 18 residues. V was shortened by 0 bases and J by 0 bases, with 15 bases between the two germline ends. The CDR3 here is CASSQDPLATSSYNEQFF. The CDR3 DNA sequence: TGCGCCAGCAGCCAAGATCCCCTAGCGACTAGCTCCTACAATGAGCAGTTCTTC.

The chain recombines TRBV28 with TRBJ2-5; TRBD2 matches at 7 bases. TRBJ2-7 explains the end of the DNA better; the J call may be wrong. Germline V CDR1 and CDR2: MDHEN, SYDVKM. This CDR3 comprises 13 residues. Written as DNA, the CDR3 is TGTGCCAGCAGTTTATGGGGGACTACCGAGCAGTACTTC. This encodes CASSLWGTTEQYF.

The rearrangement uses TRBV7-2 and TRBJ2-7; 7 nucleotides line up with TRBD1. CDR1 and CDR2 (germline): SGHTA, FQGNSA. Trimming at V came to 2 bases and at J to 0 bases, leaving 7 bases not matched to a gene. The CDR3 is 16 residues long. The CDR3 DNA follows: TGTGCCAGCAGCTTACCGTCGCAGGGGGACTCCTACGAGCAGTACTTC. Amino acids: CASSLPSQGDSYEQYF.

A single count supports this clone. V and J are TRBV5-1 and TRBJ1-5; D unresolved. Germline V lookup: CDR1 SGHRS, CDR2 YFSETQ. The CDR3 runs 16 residues. V was clipped by 0 bases and J by 0 bases, with 10 bases between them. Written as DNA, the CDR3 is TGCGCCAGCAGCTTGGGAGGAGGCGATAGCAATCAGCCCCAGCATTTT. Protein sequence: CASSLGGGDSNQPQHF.

This chain links TRBV13 with TRBJ2-1, with D tentatively TRBD2 (5 bases). CDR3 size: 17 residues. V lost 5 bases and J lost 2, with 19 bases in between. In germline, CDR1 is PRHDT, CDR2 FYEKMQ (reference sequence). The CDR3 coding sequence is TGTGCCAGCAGCGGCGGCCGCATAGCGAGTGCCTACAATGAGCAGTTCTTC. This codes for CASSGGRIASAYNEQFF.

This chain uses TRBV28 with TRBJ1-5; the match to TRBD1 covers 7 bases. The CDR3 has 15 amino acids. CDR1 and CDR2 (germline): MDHEN, SYDVKM. V trimming: 7 bases; J trimming: 4 bases; junction bases outside the gene matches: 10. The CDR3 DNA reads as TGTGCCAGCAACCTACAGGGGAGTGGGAATCAGCCCCAGCATTTT. It encodes CASNLQGSGNQPQHF.

This rearrangement joins TRBV2 to TRBJ2-1, with no clear D. CDR3 size: 17 residues. Per the germline V gene, CDR1 is SNHLY and CDR2 is FYNNEI. V lost 4 bases and J 3 bases, leaving 19 bases between the germline ends. This CDR3 is CASSARVLTDRYNEQFF. CDR3 DNA sequence: TGTGCCAGCAGTGCCCGTGTCCTTACTGACCGCTACAATGAGCAGTTCTTC.

The rearrangement links TRBV10-3 to TRBJ2-1, with 7 bases identical to TRBD2. The CDR3 covers 13 residues. With 6 bases clipped from V and 5 bases from J, the junction kept 4 bases outside the gene matches. Germline V lookup: CDR1 ENHRY, CDR2 SYGVKD. This CDR3 is CAISELANNEQFF. Here the CDR3 DNA reads TGTGCCATCAGCGAACTAGCGAACAATGAGCAGTTCTTC.

This clone came up many times. J is TRBJ2-7 and V is TRBV7-3, with D possibly being TRBD1 or TRBD2 (5 bases each). Germline V gene sequence: CDR1 SGHTA, CDR2 FQGTGA. V gave up 4 bases and J gave up 0 bases, with 7 bases separating them. The length of the CDR3 is 13 residues. In DNA form, the CDR3 reads TGTGCCAGCAGCTCCGGGGCCTCCTACGAGCAGTACTTC. Translated: CASSSGASYEQYF.

CDR3 nucleotide sequence: TGCGCCAGCAGCGCCTTGGAGAACACTGAAGCTTTCTTT. It is translated as CASSALENTEAFF. This chain uses TRBV5-1 with TRBJ1-1; no clear D. Germline CDR1 and CDR2: SGHRS and YFSETQ. The CDR3 runs 13 residues. The V end lost 4 bases, the J end lost 1 base, and 8 bases lay between the germline ends.

The chain employs TRBV6-5 and TRBJ2-5, with D tentatively TRBD1 or TRBD2 (5 bases each). The V end was cut by 4 bases, the J end by 0 bases, with 12 bases between. Germline loops: CDR1 MNHEY, CDR2 SVGAGI. The length of the CDR3 is 15 residues. The CDR3 DNA reads as TGTGCCAGCAGTTCAGGACCGGGACACCAAGAGACCCAGTACTTC. It translates to CASSSGPGHQETQYF.